Reported below is one TCR beta chain. It lacks a known antigen. This sample was sequenced with a NextSeq 550. A Human TCR Profiling Kit was used to prepare UMI-labeled 5' RACE TCRbeta libraries. Every TCRbeta library was prepared in parallel with an identical number of PCR cycles. For the original study's pipeline: Each TCRbeta library contained between roughly 2,900 and 18,000 functional CDR3beta clonotypes. MIGEC 1.2.9 was used for UMI extraction and consensus assembly, with at least three reads per UMI being required. In-frame CDR3beta repertoires were extracted with MiXCR 3.0.3. Each sample was downsampled to 42,000 randomly selected UMIs before diversity metrics were calculated in VDJtools 1.2.1. For the top 3,000 clones of each sample pair, the repertoire overlap metrics D, R and F2 were calculated in VDJtools. The reads went through TCRdb reprocessing, and each CDR3 protein sequence gets one entry with no DNA. Here the V and J calls rest on TCRdb's processing, not on the authors' analysis. This sample's records show about 9,000 distinct CDR3 sequences. Of the sample, about 15% is held by the ten largest clones.

This sample is part of a study of human CD8 memory T cell subsets (dated by TCRdb to the early 2020s). Regarding the complete study: TCRbeta repertoires of stem-like (TSTEM), progenitor exhausted-like (TPEX) and effector memory CD8+ T cell subsets were compared to assess their clonal relationships. TCRbeta repertoires were obtained from five to seven donors, each contributing TSTEM, TPEX and effector memory subsets.

Overall results and qualifications from the work: Sequencing was limited to TCRbeta chains, and the repertoire comparisons were based on six or seven donors analyzed with paired t-tests and Bonferroni correction. Similarly high normalized Shannon-Wiener diversity was shown by TSTEM and TPEX subsets, whereas comparatively lower diversity was seen in effector memory subsets. Although both stem-like subsets shared clonotypes with effector memory cells, the overlap between TSTEM and TPEX repertoires was minimal, suggesting distinct antigen spectra for the TSTEM and TPEX subsets. Chao1 estimates suggested greater repertoire diversity in TSTEM than in TPEX subsets, potentially reflecting a broader range of specificities.

Early differentiated memory cells that were CCR7+ PD-1+ TIGIT+ and showed dysfunctional, exhausted-like traits were classified as progenitor exhausted-like memory CD8+ T cells (TPEX). Density gradient separation was used to isolate peripheral blood mononuclear cells from healthy donor buffy coats. The study enriched total CD8+ T cells through negative magnetic separation using EasySep or MojoSort CD8+ T cell isolation kits. An RNeasy Mini Kit was used to extract total RNA from duplicate vials of around 140,000 sorted CD8+ T cells per subset. PBMCs were used either fresh or after being cryopreserved in fetal bovine serum containing roughly 10% DMSO. Fluorescence-activated cell sorting on a FACSAria III was used to sort CD8+ T cell subsets to purity. The receptor was isolated from a human donor in good health. Sequenced input: CD8+ T cells from PBMCs.

The CDR3 protein: CASSHGVAGFADTQYF. The rearrangement joined TRBV5-1 to TRBJ2-3; TCRdb gives TRBD2 as the D gene, but with no DNA this cannot be confirmed. Looking up the germline V gene yields CDR1 SGHRS and CDR2 YFSETQ. The CDR3, cysteine through phenylalanine, is 16 amino acids long. No DNA sequence is on record.